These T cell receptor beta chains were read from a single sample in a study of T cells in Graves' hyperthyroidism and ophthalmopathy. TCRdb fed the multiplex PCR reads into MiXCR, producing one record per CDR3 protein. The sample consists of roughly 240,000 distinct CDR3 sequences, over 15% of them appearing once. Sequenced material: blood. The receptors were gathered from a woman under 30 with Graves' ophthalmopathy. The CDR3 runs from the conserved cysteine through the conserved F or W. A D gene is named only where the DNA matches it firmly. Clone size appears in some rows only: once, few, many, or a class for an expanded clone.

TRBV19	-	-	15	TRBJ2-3	CASSIRGGPADTQYF	TGTGCCAGTAGTATAAGGGGGGGGCCGGCAGATACGCAGTATTTT
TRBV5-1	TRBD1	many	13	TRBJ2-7	CASSTRTGDEQYF	TGCGCCAGCAGCACTAGAACAGGGGACGAGCAGTACTTC
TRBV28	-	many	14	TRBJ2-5	CASSSPPGQETQYF	TGTGCCAGCAGTTCCCCCCCAGGTCAAGAGACCCAGTACTTC
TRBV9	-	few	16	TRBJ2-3	CASSQNGGSGTDTQYF	TGTGCCAGCAGTCAGAACGGGGGATCGGGAACAGATACGCAGTATTTT
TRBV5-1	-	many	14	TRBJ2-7	CASSPTGDIYEQYF	TGCGCCAGCAGCCCGACGGGAGACATCTACGAGCAGTACTTC
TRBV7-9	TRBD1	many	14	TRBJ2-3	CASSTGTGTDTQYF	TGTGCCAGCAGCACCGGGACAGGGACCGATACGCAGTATTTT
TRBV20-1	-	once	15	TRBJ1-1	CSARISWTSGTEAFF	TGCAGTGCTAGAATATCCTGGACCTCCGGAACTGAAGCTTTCTTT
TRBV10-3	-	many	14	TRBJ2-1	CAISDRDGGYEQFF	TGTGCCATCAGTGACCGGGACGGGGGCTATGAGCAGTTCTTC
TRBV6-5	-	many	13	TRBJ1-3	CASSYSTGNTIYF	TGTGCCAGCAGTTACTCAACCGGAAACACCATATATTTT
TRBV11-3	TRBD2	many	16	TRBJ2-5	CASSPISGGEQETQYF	TGTGCCAGCAGCCCAATTAGCGGGGGTGAGCAAGAGACCCAGTACTTC
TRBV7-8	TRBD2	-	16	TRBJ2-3	CASSLMGLAGRDTQYF	TGTGCCAGCAGCTTAATGGGGCTAGCGGGCCGGGATACGCAGTATTTT
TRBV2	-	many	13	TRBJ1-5	CASSEEVGQPQHF	TGTGCCAGCAGTGAAGAGGTCGGCCAGCCCCAGCATTTT
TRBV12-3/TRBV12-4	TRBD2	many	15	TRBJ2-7	CASSLVVAGAYEQYF	TGTGCCAGCAGTTTGGTCGTAGCGGGAGCCTACGAGCAGTACTTC
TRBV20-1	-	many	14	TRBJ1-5	CSARGGGRNQPQHF	TGCAGTGCTAGAGGCGGGGGCAGGAATCAGCCCCAGCATTTT
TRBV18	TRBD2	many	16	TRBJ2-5	CASSHLPTSVKETQYF	TGTGCCAGCTCACACCTTCCCACTAGCGTGAAAGAGACCCAGTACTTC
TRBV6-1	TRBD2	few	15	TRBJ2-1	CASSDSGGGPDEQFF	TGTGCCAGCAGTGACAGCGGCGGGGGGCCCGATGAGCAGTTCTTC
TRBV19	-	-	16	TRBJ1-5	CASSPRFRGPNQPQHF	TGTGCCAGTAGTCCCCGGTTTCGGGGGCCCAATCAGCCCCAGCATTTT